These T cell receptor beta chains were read from a single sample in a study of human T cells and chemical hapten exposure. TCRdb redid the calling of the RACE reads with MiXCR, one entry per CDR3 protein. Of about 120,000 distinct CDR3 sequences listed, approximately 15% are singletons. Material: whole blood, obtained in connection with sensitization to the hapten diphenylcyclopropenone (DPC). The receptors shown here come from a woman younger than 30 with alopecia areata. Some clones in this sample may be carry-over from other donors' samples. Each CDR3 is given with its conserved first and last residue. D genes are given only for firm matches. A row's size may be missing; if present it is once, few, many or a size class.

NA | few | TRBJ2-2 | TRBV20-1 | TGCAGTGCCCAGAGAAGGGGCACCGGGGAGCTGTTTTTT | CSAQRRGTGELFF
NA | NA | TRBJ2-7 | TRBV20-1 | TGCAGCGCGGGTTCGAGCTCCTACGAGCAGTACTTC | CSAGSSSYEQYF
NA | few | TRBJ1-2 | TRBV12-3/TRBV12-4 | TGTGCCAGCACCTCGAGGCTACTTCCCTATGGCTACACCTTC | CASTSRLLPYGYTF
NA | few | TRBJ2-1 | TRBV4-3 | TGCGCCAGCAGCCAAGAAGGGAGGCCATACAATGAGCAGTTCTTC | CASSQEGRPYNEQFF
NA | many | TRBJ1-1 | TRBV6-2/TRBV6-3 | TGTGCCAGCAGTTGGAACAGGGTCGTTGGCGCTGAAGCTTTCTTT | CASSWNRVVGAEAFF
NA | many | TRBJ1-2 | TRBV5-6 | TGTGCCAGCAGCTTGTTTCCCGGGGACTATGGCTACACCTTC | CASSLFPGDYGYTF
TRBD1 | NA | TRBJ1-1 | TRBV29-1 | TGCAGCGTTGACGGGACAGAGGGAACGATGAACACTGAAGCTTTCTTT | CSVDGTEGTMNTEAFF
NA | many | TRBJ1-1 | TRBV11-1 | TGTGCCAGCAGCCCCCGGACATTGAACACTGAAGCTTTCTTT | CASSPRTLNTEAFF
NA | few | TRBJ2-5 | TRBV20-1 | TGCAGTGCTAGACTCCATTCTGCCGAGACCCAGTACTTC | CSARLHSAETQYF
NA | NA | TRBJ1-1 | TRBV27 | TGTGCCAGCAGTTCACACAGTACCCCGAACACTGAAGCTTTCTTT | CASSSHSTPNTEAFF
TRBD2 | NA | TRBJ2-1 | TRBV7-2 | TGTGCCAGCAGCTTAGGGGCCCCTAGCGGGGGCCATGAGCAGTTCTTC | CASSLGAPSGGHEQFF
NA | few | TRBJ2-5 | TRBV7-9 | TGTGCCAGCAGCTTAAGGGCTACCCAAGAGACCCAGTACTTC | CASSLRATQETQYF
TRBD1 | few | TRBJ2-5 | TRBV29-1 | TGCAGCGTTGGGGACAGGCAAGAGACCCAGTACTTC | CSVGDRQETQYF
TRBD2 | NA | TRBJ2-1 | TRBV9 | TGTGCCAGCAGCGTAGGAGGACTAGCGGGGCCGGTCTCCTACAATGAGCAGTTCTTC | CASSVGGLAGPVSYNEQFF
TRBD2 | few | TRBJ2-1 | TRBV5-1 | TGCGCCAGCAGGACCGGGACTAGCGGGGTCTACAATGAGCAGTTCTTC | CASRTGTSGVYNEQFF
TRBD2 | many | TRBJ2-7 | TRBV29-1 | TGCAGCGTTGAAGTCCGGGCGGGGGGCTCCTACGAGCAGTACTTC | CSVEVRAGGSYEQYF
NA | NA | TRBJ1-2 | TRBV12-3/TRBV12-4 | TGTGCCAGCAGTTACAGGCATGGCGGCTACACCTTC | CASSYRHGGYTF
NA | many | TRBJ2-7 | TRBV7-9 | TGTGCCACTTCCGACAGCACCTACGAGCAGTACTTC | CATSDSTYEQYF
NA | few | TRBJ1-5 | TRBV27 | TGTGCCAGCAGTCCAACTAATAGCAATCAGCCCCAGCATTTT | CASSPTNSNQPQHF
NA | NA | TRBJ1-4 | TRBV7-9 | TGTGCCAGCAGCTTGGGAGGCCGGGTAGGGGAAAAACTGTTTTTT | CASSLGGRVGEKLFF
NA | many | TRBJ1-2 | TRBV5-6 | TGTGCCAGCAGCTCGTCACAGGGACCCTATGGCTACACCTTC | CASSSSQGPYGYTF
NA | many | TRBJ1-1 | TRBV7-6 | TGTGCCAGCAGCCCATCGCAGGAACAAGCTTTCTTT | CASSPSQEQAFF
NA | many | TRBJ1-2 | TRBV20-1 | TGCAGTGCTAGAGGTCCGGCGGGCTACACCTTC | CSARGPAGYTF
NA | NA | TRBJ2-7 | TRBV28 | TGTGCCAGCAGTTTGGACGGCACCTACGAGCAGTACTTC | CASSLDGTYEQYF
NA | NA | TRBJ2-2 | TRBV6-6 | TGTGCCAGCAGTTACTCCCGGCCATCGGCCGGGGAGCTGTTTTTT | CASSYSRPSAGELFF
NA | few | TRBJ2-5 | TRBV7-2 | TGTGCCAGCAGCTTTAACTACCAAGAGACCCAGTACTTC | CASSFNYQETQYF
TRBD2 | NA | TRBJ2-3 | TRBV20-1 | TGCAGTGCTCACGGGGGGACTCAACTCACAGATACGCAGTATTTT | CSAHGGTQLTDTQYF
NA | NA | TRBJ1-2 | TRBV3-1 | TGTGCCAGCAGCCAAGAATTCCGCTGGGCTGGCTACACCTTC | CASSQEFRWAGYTF
NA | many | TRBJ1-1 | TRBV2 | TGTGCCAGCAGGGAAGGGCTCATTGAAGCTTTCTTT | CASREGLIEAFF
NA | many | TRBJ2-1 | TRBV6-2/TRBV6-3 | TGTGCCAGCAGCGACTACAGGAAATCGGATGAGCAGTTCTTC | CASSDYRKSDEQFF
TRBD1 | few | TRBJ2-5 | TRBV12-5 | TGTGCTAGTGGTTATTACGGGACAGGGAGGGAGACCCAGTACTTC | CASGYYGTGRETQYF
NA | NA | TRBJ1-1 | TRBV6-6 | TGTGCCAGCAGTTACCCTCAAAGGACGGCCTCTGAAGCTTTCTTT | CASSYPQRTASEAFF
NA | few | TRBJ2-1 | TRBV20-1 | TGCAGTTCCCAGGGGGGACTAAACAATGAGCAGTTCTTC | CSSQGGLNNEQFF